These 18 T cell receptor beta chains were sequenced from one sample in a study of OX40 agonist ivuxolimab in advanced cancers. Sequencing used immunoSEQ multiplex PCR; TCRdb keeps in-frame clones, though not all of them. The table lists about 69,000 clones, roughly nine tenths of them singletons. The specimen was CD4+ or CD8+ T cells sorted from blood, collected in a trial of the OX40 agonist ivuxolimab. The receptor set was obtained from an adult with an advanced solid tumor such as melanoma, head and neck, liver or kidney cancer.

This clone turned up a few times. The chain is built from TRBV7-2 and TRBJ1-1; no definite D call. V gave up 5 bases and J gave up 2 bases, with 12 bases separating them. Germline CDR1 reads SGHTA; CDR2 reads FQGNSA. The CDR3 has 14 residues. CDR3 in DNA: TGTGCCAGCAGCCACGATACAGTCAACACTGAAGCTTTCTTT. Its protein is CASSHDTVNTEAFF.

In this sample, this clone turned up once. The V call is TRBV27, the J call TRBJ2-1; the match to TRBD1 covers 10 bases. This CDR3 contains 16 residues. CDR1 and CDR2 (germline): MNHEY, SMNVEV (reference sequence). Trimming took 3 bases from V and 8 from J; bases not matched to a gene: 10. CDR3 protein: CASSFGTGESRDEQFF. In nucleotides, the CDR3 is TGTGCCAGCAGTTTCGGGACAGGGGAGAGTAGGGATGAGCAGTTCTTC.

CDR3 sequence: CASSITDRSYEQYF. DNA for the CDR3: TGTGCCAGTAGTATCACCGACAGGTCGTACGAGCAGTACTTC. V gene TRBV19 combines with J gene TRBJ2-7; maybe TRBD1 (6 bases). V gave up 3 bases and J gave up 4 bases, with 13 bases separating them. This CDR3 spans 14 amino acids. The germline V gene has CDR1 LNHDA and CDR2 SQIVND (reference sequence).

This clone was recorded only once. The chain links TRBV5-1 to TRBJ1-1, with D unclear. Trimming cost V 5 bases and J 2 bases, with 10 bases left between them. The CDR3 loop spans 13 amino acids. Looked up from germline, CDR1 is SGHRS and CDR2 is YFSETQ. The CDR3 spells CASSPWGNTEAFF. For the CDR3, the DNA is TGCGCCAGCAGTCCGTGGGGAAACACTGAAGCTTTCTTT. The variable domain in full, completed from reference TRBV5-1 and TRBJ1-1, reads KAGVTQTPRYLIKTRGQQVTLSCSPISGHRSVSWYQQTPGQGLQFLFEYFSETQRNKGNFPGRFSGRQFSNSRSEMNVSTLELGDSALYLCASSPWGNTEAFFGQGTRLTVV.

This chain joins TRBV4-2 and TRBJ2-1; D gene unclear. Germline V lookup: CDR1 LGHNA, CDR2 YNFKEQ. The CDR3 loop spans 17 amino acids. Trimming removed 0 bases from V and 5 bases from J, with 17 bases in between. CDR3 sequence: CASSQETFLTAHNEQFF. The CDR3, as DNA: TGTGCCAGCAGCCAAGAAACGTTCCTAACCGCCCACAATGAGCAGTTCTTC.

This chain connects TRBV6-5 to TRBJ1-1; 7 nucleotides align to TRBD1. CDR1 MNHEY and CDR2 SVGAGI come from the germline V gene. The CDR3 is 16 amino acids. J was trimmed by 4 bases and V by 3 bases; bases with no gene match: 11. This chain's CDR3 is CASSYLQGEVATEAFF. The CDR3 nucleotides are TGTGCCAGCAGTTATCTCCAGGGGGAGGTTGCCACTGAAGCTTTCTTT.

This clone was observed a few times. This chain joins TRBV6-5 and TRBJ1-1; 7 nucleotides align to TRBD1. V lost 2 bases, J lost 2 bases, and 5 bases stayed unmatched. From germline, CDR1 is MNHEY and CDR2 SVGAGI. The CDR3 has 15 amino acids. Here the CDR3 DNA reads TGTGCCAGCAGTTACGCGACAGGGTTCAACACTGAAGCTTTCTTT. Encoded protein: CASSYATGFNTEAFF.

J is TRBJ1-1 and V is TRBV19, with 7 bases aligning to TRBD1. This CDR3 is 14 amino acids long. Germline V gene sequence: CDR1 LNHDA, CDR2 SQIVND (reference sequence). The ends lost 7 bases at V and 1 base at J; junction bases unmatched: 6. The CDR3 reads CASKEEGANTEAFF. The CDR3 DNA reads TGTGCCAGTAAGGAAGAGGGGGCGAACACTGAAGCTTTCTTT.

The CDR3 DNA follows: TGTGCCAGCACCGACCTCCTGGCAGCCTACGAGCAGTACTTC. Residues: CASTDLLAAYEQYF. The chain is built from TRBV28 and TRBJ2-7; D is unresolved. Germline V CDR1 and CDR2: MDHEN, SYDVKM. The CDR3 has 14 residues. Trimming removed 7 bases from V and 2 bases from J, with 15 bases in between.

This chain uses TRBV6-5 with TRBJ1-2, with D uncertain. CDR1 is MNHEY, CDR2 SVGAGI, per germline. The CDR3 length is 13 residues. Trimming cost V 1 base and J 5 bases, with 8 bases left between them. The CDR3 nucleotides are TGTGCCAGCAGTTACTATGCGGGATATGGCTACACCTTC. Translation gives CASSYYAGYGYTF.

This chain connects TRBV5-6 to TRBJ1-1; D not resolved. V lost 3 bases and J 3 bases, leaving 6 bases between the germline ends. Germline CDR1 and CDR2: SGHDT and YYEEEE. CDR3 size: 12 residues. CDR3 region: CASSYRDTEAFF. As DNA, the CDR3 is TGTGCCAGCAGCTATAGGGACACTGAAGCTTTCTTT.

The genes are TRBV9 and TRBJ1-1, with TRBD1 as a possible D gene (5 bases). Trimming stripped 5 bases from V and 0 bases from J, with 17 bases between. Germline lookup yields CDR1 SGDLS and CDR2 YYNGEE. This CDR3 spans 16 amino acids. The CDR3 nucleotides read TGTGCCAGCAGTTTTTCGGGGGGTATGATGAACACTGAAGCTTTCTTT. It translates to CASSFSGGMMNTEAFF.

The chain carries TRBV25-1 and TRBJ2-1; TRBD2 matches 11 bases. The junction had 7 bases not matched to a gene; V was cut back by 6 bases and J by 9 bases. The germline V gene encodes CDR1 MGHDK and CDR2 SYGVNS. The CDR3 covers 14 residues. The CDR3 reads CASRIAGGPSEQFF. CDR3 nucleotides: TGTGCCAGCAGGATAGCGGGAGGGCCGAGTGAGCAGTTCTTC.

This chain uses TRBV4-2 with TRBJ1-3; D uncertain. V was pared by 0 bases and J by 4 bases, with 13 bases between. Germline lookup yields CDR1 LGHNA and CDR2 YNFKEQ. This CDR3 is 16 amino acids long. The CDR3 DNA reads TGTGCCAGCAGCCAAGATACTGGGGTACAAGGAAACACCATATATTTT. Translated, it gives CASSQDTGVQGNTIYF.

The gene calls are TRBV28 and TRBJ1-2; D gene ambiguous. Germline CDR1 reads MDHEN; CDR2 reads SYDVKM. This CDR3 contains 13 residues. V lost 5 bases and J 4 bases, leaving 11 bases between the germline ends. The CDR3 DNA reads as TGTGCCAGCAGTATGATAGGTAGCTATGGCTACACCTTC. Amino acids: CASSMIGSYGYTF.

This clone has only a few counts. The genes are TRBV28 and TRBJ1-2; D is unresolved. The germline CDR1 and CDR2 sequences are MDHEN and SYDVKM. Deletions cut 5 bases from V and 6 bases from J, with 10 bases between. There are 12 residues in the CDR3. Written as DNA, the CDR3 is TGTGCCAGCAGTCTCCCTGAGGATGGCTACACCTTC. Translating gives CASSLPEDGYTF.

This clone was seen only once. The CDR3 nucleotides read TGCAGCGTTAGCGGGGGGTCCACAGATACGCAGTATTTT. It specifies CSVSGGSTDTQYF. The V call is TRBV29-1, the J call TRBJ2-3; 9 bases are shared with TRBD2. Germline V lookup: CDR1 SQVTM, CDR2 ANQGSEA. V gave up 5 bases and J gave up 2 bases; unmatched junction bases: 2. This CDR3 contains 13 residues.

V and J are TRBV19 and TRBJ2-5; 7 nucleotides line up with TRBD1. J lost 0 bases, V lost 3 bases, and 7 bases had no gene match. This CDR3 spans 16 amino acids. CDR1 LNHDA and CDR2 SQIVND come from the germline V gene (reference sequence). The CDR3 reads CASSMKQGWYQETQYF. CDR3 nucleotides: TGTGCCAGTAGTATGAAACAGGGGTGGTACCAAGAGACCCAGTACTTC.